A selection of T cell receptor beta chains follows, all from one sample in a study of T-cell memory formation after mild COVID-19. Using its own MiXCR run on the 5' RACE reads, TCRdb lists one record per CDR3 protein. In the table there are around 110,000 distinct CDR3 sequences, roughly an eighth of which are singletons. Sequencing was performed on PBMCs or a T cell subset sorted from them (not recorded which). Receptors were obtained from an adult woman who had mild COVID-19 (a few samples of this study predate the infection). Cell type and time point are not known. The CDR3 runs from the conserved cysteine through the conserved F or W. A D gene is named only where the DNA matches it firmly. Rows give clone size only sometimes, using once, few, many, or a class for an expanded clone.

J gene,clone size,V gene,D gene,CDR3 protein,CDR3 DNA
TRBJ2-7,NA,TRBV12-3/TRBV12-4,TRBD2,CASSLGLALPYEQYF,TGTGCCAGCAGTCTGGGACTAGCTTTACCCTACGAGCAGTACTTC
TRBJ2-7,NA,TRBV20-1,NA,CSARGQTYTYEQYF,TGCAGTGCTAGAGGACAGACCTACACCTACGAGCAGTACTTC
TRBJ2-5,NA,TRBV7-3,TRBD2,CASSSSGWETQYF,TGTGCCAGCAGCTCTAGCGGGTGGGAGACCCAGTACTTC
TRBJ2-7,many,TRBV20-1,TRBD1,CSARIPGQSSYEQYF,TGCAGTGCTCGGATTCCGGGACAGAGCTCCTACGAGCAGTACTTC
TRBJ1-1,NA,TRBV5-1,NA,CASSSRDPKGTEAFF,TGCGCCAGCAGCTCCAGGGACCCAAAAGGAACTGAAGCTTTCTTT
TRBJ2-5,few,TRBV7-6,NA,CASSLAPGGKETQYF,TGTGCCAGCAGCTTAGCCCCTGGGGGGAAAGAGACCCAGTACTTC
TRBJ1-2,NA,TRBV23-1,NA,CASSQDGGYTF,TGCGCCAGCAGTCAGGATGGAGGCTACACCTTC
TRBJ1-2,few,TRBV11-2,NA,CASSLSDSHYGYTF,TGTGCCAGCAGCTTATCGGACAGCCACTATGGCTACACCTTC
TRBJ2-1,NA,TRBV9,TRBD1,CASSAGTGQNEQFF,TGTGCCAGCAGCGCCGGGACAGGTCAGAATGAGCAGTTCTTC
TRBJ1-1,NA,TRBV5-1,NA,CASSLQGQSVAFF,TGCGCCAGCAGCTTGCAAGGACAATCGGTCGCTTTCTTT
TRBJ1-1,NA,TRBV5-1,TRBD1,CASRFIGQGTTEAFF,TGCGCCAGCAGGTTTATAGGACAGGGAACCACTGAAGCTTTCTTT
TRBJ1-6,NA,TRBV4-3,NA,CASSQDRTASSYNSPLHF,TGCGCCAGCAGCCAAGACAGGACAGCGAGCTCCTATAATTCACCCCTCCACTTT
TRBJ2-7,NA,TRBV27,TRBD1,CASNTDRGPYEQYF,TGTGCCAGCAACACCGACAGGGGACCGTACGAGCAGTACTTC
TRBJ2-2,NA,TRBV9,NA,CASSIKGGNTGELFF,TGTGCCAGCAGCATTAAGGGGGGGAACACCGGGGAGCTGTTTTTT
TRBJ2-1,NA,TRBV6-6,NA,CASSYAPNEQFF,TGTGCCAGCAGTTACGCACCGAATGAGCAGTTCTTC
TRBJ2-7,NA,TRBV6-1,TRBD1,CATRLTDRGTGEQYF,TGTGCCACCCGTCTTACGGACAGGGGGACGGGTGAGCAGTACTTC
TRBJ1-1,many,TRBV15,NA,CATSRESGLNTEAFF,TGTGCCACCAGCAGAGAATCGGGGCTTAACACTGAAGCTTTCTTT
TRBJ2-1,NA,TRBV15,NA,CATSPDLGRGRGEQFF,TGTGCCACCAGCCCCGATCTGGGAAGAGGGCGTGGAGAGCAGTTCTTC
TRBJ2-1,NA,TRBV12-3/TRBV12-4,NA,CASTPLQFGDEQFF,TGTGCCAGCACCCCATTGCAGTTCGGCGATGAGCAGTTCTTC
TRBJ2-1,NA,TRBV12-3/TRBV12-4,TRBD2,CASSLSPLAGAYNEQFF,TGTGCCAGCAGTCTATCGCCATTAGCGGGAGCTTACAATGAGCAGTTCTTC
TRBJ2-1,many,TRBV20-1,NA,CSARDGGYEQFF,TGCAGTGCTAGAGACGGGGGCTATGAGCAGTTCTTC
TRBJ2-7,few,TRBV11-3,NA,CASSTRDTHYEQYF,TGTGCCAGCAGCACGCGGGACACCCACTACGAGCAGTACTTC
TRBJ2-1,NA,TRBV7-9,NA,CASSLAVHNEQFF,TGTGCCAGCAGCTTAGCCGTCCACAATGAGCAGTTCTTC
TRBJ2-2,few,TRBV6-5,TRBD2,CASSYTALGLAGGRGTGELFF,TGTGCCAGCAGTTACACCGCATTGGGACTAGCGGGTGGGAGAGGCACCGGGGAGCTGTTTTTT
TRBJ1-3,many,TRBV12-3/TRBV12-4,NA,CASSFGLSDSGNTIYF,TGTGCCAGCAGTTTTGGGCTCTCGGACTCTGGAAACACCATATATTTT
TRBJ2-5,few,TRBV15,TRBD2,CATSRGLAGIGGTQYF,TGTGCCACCAGCAGAGGCCTAGCGGGAATCGGCGGGACCCAGTACTTC
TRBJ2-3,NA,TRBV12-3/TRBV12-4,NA,CASSFRDSVSTDTQYF,TGTGCCAGCAGTTTCAGAGATAGCGTGAGCACAGATACGCAGTATTTT
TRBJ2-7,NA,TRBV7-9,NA,CASSSDLLEQYF,TGTGCCAGCAGCTCGGACCTTCTCGAGCAGTACTTC
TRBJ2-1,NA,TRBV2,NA,CASSEALAGGLNEQFF,TGTGCCAGCAGTGAAGCGCTGGCAGGGGGGTTGAATGAGCAGTTCTTC
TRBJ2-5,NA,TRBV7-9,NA,CAGSSRQPQETQYF,TGTGCCGGCAGCTCTCGACAGCCACAAGAGACCCAGTACTTC
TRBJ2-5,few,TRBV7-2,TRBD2,CASSLEWPSGGGETQYF,TGTGCCAGCAGCTTAGAGTGGCCTAGCGGGGGGGGAGAGACCCAGTACTTC
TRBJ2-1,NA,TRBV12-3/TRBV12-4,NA,CASTPRPYNEQFF,TGTGCCAGCACTCCTAGGCCCTACAATGAGCAGTTCTTC
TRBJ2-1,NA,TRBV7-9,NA,CASSPVVISYNEQFF,TGTGCCAGCAGCCCTGTCGTGATATCCTACAATGAGCAGTTCTTC
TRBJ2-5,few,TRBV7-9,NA,CASSLENRVWGQETQYF,TGTGCCAGCAGCTTAGAAAACAGGGTATGGGGACAAGAGACCCAGTACTTC
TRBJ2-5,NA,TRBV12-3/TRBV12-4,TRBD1,CASSVRQGGQTQYF,TGTGCCAGCAGTGTACGACAGGGTGGGCAGACCCAGTACTTC
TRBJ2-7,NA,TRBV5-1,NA,CASSLGDTYKQYF,TGCGCCAGCAGCTTGGGGGACACCTACAAGCAGTACTTC
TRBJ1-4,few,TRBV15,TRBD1,CATSREGQLNEKLFF,TGTGCCACCAGCAGAGAGGGACAGCTTAATGAAAAACTGTTTTTT
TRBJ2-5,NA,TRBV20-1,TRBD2,CSARFGSSAGQETQYF,TGCAGTGCTAGATTTGGTTCGTCAGCGGGACAAGAGACCCAGTACTTC
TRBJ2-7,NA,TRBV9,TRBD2,CASSLGSGASYEQYF,TGTGCCAGCAGCCTCGGGAGCGGGGCCTCCTACGAGCAGTACTTC
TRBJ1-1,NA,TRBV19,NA,CASSRPGSMNTEAFF,TGTGCCAGTAGCAGACCAGGGTCGATGAACACTGAAGCTTTCTTT
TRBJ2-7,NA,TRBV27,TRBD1,CASSLMGQGLYEQYF,TGTGCCAGCAGTTTAATGGGACAGGGGCTATACGAGCAGTACTTC
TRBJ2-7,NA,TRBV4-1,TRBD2,CASSQDGLNSGGPYEQYF,TGCGCCAGCAGCCAAGATGGATTGAATAGCGGGGGACCCTACGAGCAGTACTTC